One and the same sample provided the 22 T cell receptor beta chains below, sequenced in a study of T cell changes during pregnancy in multiple sclerosis. Sequencing used immunoSEQ multiplex PCR; TCRdb keeps in-frame clones, though not all of them. Among 50,000 to 75,000 clones listed, 91% were seen once. The source material was peripheral blood, sampled after pregnancy. The receptors come from a female donor in good health, enrolled as a control in a pregnancy study.

The chain uses TRBV7-2 and TRBJ1-5, with D possibly matching TRBD1 (5 bases). The V gene lost 5 bases and the J gene lost 3 bases, with 14 bases spanning the gap. CDR3 length: 15 residues. Germline V lookup: CDR1 SGHTA, CDR2 FQGNSA. This chain's CDR3 is CASSDSGNNNQPQHF. DNA of the CDR3: TGTGCCAGCAGCGACTCAGGGAACAACAATCAGCCCCAGCATTTT.

J is TRBJ1-3 and V is TRBV11-2; D unclear. CDR3 length: 14 amino acids. Germline V gene lookup returns CDR1 SGHAT and CDR2 FQNNGV. Trimming removed 6 bases at V and 0 bases at J, with 9 bases between. The CDR3 here is CASRRSGSGNTIYF. The CDR3 bases are TGTGCCAGCAGACGATCCGGCTCTGGAAACACCATATATTTT.

The DNA for the CDR3 is TGTGCCACCAGCGATACAAGATTTCCCTATGGCTACACCTTC. Protein product: CATSDTRFPYGYTF. J is TRBJ1-2 and V is TRBV15; D is undetermined. Trimming stripped 5 bases from V and 4 bases from J, with 14 bases between. The germline V gene has CDR1 LNHNV and CDR2 YYDKDF (reference sequence). The length of the CDR3 is 14 residues.

This chain links TRBV9 with TRBJ1-6, with D possibly matching TRBD1 (5 bases). Trimming took off 0 bases at V and 13 bases at J, with 11 bases between the two ends. The CDR3 is 13 residues long. Germline loops: CDR1 SGDLS, CDR2 YYNGEE. CDR3 sequence: CASSVGGPDPLHF. In nucleotides, the CDR3 is TGTGCCAGCAGCGTAGGGGGCCCTGACCCCCTCCACTTT.

The chain is built from TRBV27 and TRBJ2-1; D unclear. This CDR3 has 12 amino acids. Trimming stripped 5 bases from V and 12 bases from J, with 14 bases between. The germline gives CDR1 MNHEY, CDR2 SMNVEV (reference sequence). This CDR3 is CASSPYPPGQFF. CDR3 nucleotides: TGTGCCAGCAGTCCCTACCCACCCGGGCAGTTCTTC.

This chain joins TRBV19 and TRBJ1-3; D unresolved. V lost 9 bases to trimming and J lost 3 bases, with 18 bases between them. This CDR3 has 15 amino acids. Looked up from germline, CDR1 is LNHDA and CDR2 is SQIVND (reference sequence). The CDR3 nucleotides read TGTGCCAGCGCGGCCAGTGTGAGGGTTGGAAACACCATATATTTT. This sequence encodes CASAASVRVGNTIYF.

V and J are TRBV5-4 and TRBJ1-1; tentatively, D is TRBD1 (6 bases). Trimming took 4 bases from V and 0 from J, leaving 22 bases between them. Germline CDR1 is SGHNT and CDR2 is YYREEE (reference sequence). The CDR3 is made up of 18 amino acids. DNA of the CDR3: TGTGCCAGCAGCCCTGGGTGGGGGGGCGAAGAAATGAACACTGAAGCTTTCTTT. It is translated as CASSPGWGGEEMNTEAFF.

This clone has only one observation. The rearrangement uses TRBV7-9 and TRBJ1-1, with D possibly TRBD1 on 5 matching bases. Trimming took off 3 bases at V and 4 bases at J, with 12 bases between the two ends. The CDR3 length is 14 residues. From germline, CDR1 is SEHNR and CDR2 FQNEAQ (reference sequence). Here the CDR3 reads CASSLRTTGTEAFF. The CDR3 coding sequence is TGTGCCAGCAGCTTGCGTACCACAGGCACTGAAGCTTTCTTT.

The chain joins TRBV18 to TRBJ2-1, with D possibly matching TRBD1 (5 bases). Germline CDR1 reads KGHSH; CDR2 reads LQKENI. The V and J ends lost 1 base and 5 bases respectively, with 6 bases between them. CDR3 length: 13 residues. The CDR3 spells CASSPQGHNEQFF. As DNA, the CDR3 is TGTGCCAGCTCACCACAGGGGCACAATGAGCAGTTCTTC.

V and J are TRBV30 and TRBJ2-4; possibly TRBD1 for D (6 bases). Trimming took off 0 bases at V and 1 base at J, with 7 bases between the two ends. Per the germline V gene, CDR1 is GTSNPN and CDR2 is SVGIG (reference sequence). The CDR3 consists of 14 residues. CDR3 DNA sequence: TGTGCCTGGAGTGTCCAGGGGGCCAAAAACATTCAGTACTTC. It specifies CAWSVQGAKNIQYF. Using reference TRBV30 and TRBJ2-4 for the parts outside the CDR3, the full variable domain is SQTIHQWPATLVQPVGSPLSLECTVEGTSNPNLYWYRQAAGRGLQLLFYSVGIGQISSEVPQNLSASRPQDRQFILSSKKLLLSDSGFYLCAWSVQGAKNIQYFGAGTRLSVL.

This rearrangement joins TRBV30 to TRBJ2-7, with no clear D. The V end lost 4 bases, the J end lost 0 bases, and 4 bases lay between the germline ends. Germline CDR1 reads GTSNPN; CDR2 reads SVGIG (reference sequence). This CDR3 has 11 residues. CDR3 protein: CAWTNSYEQYF. The CDR3 bases are TGTGCCTGGACCAACTCCTACGAGCAGTACTTC.

The chain employs TRBV30 and TRBJ1-1, with a possible D match to TRBD1 (6 bases). Trimming took 1 base from V and 1 from J, leaving 10 bases between them. CDR1 and CDR2 (germline): GTSNPN, SVGIG (reference sequence). The CDR3 consists of 14 residues. CDR3 nucleotide sequence: TGTGCCTGGAGTGCCGGACAGCCGAACACTGAAGCTTTCTTT. Amino acid sequence: CAWSAGQPNTEAFF.

The chain joins TRBV18 to TRBJ1-2; the match to TRBD1 covers 8 bases. V shed 3 bases and J 8 bases; nucleotides not matched to a gene: 8. Germline V gene lookup returns CDR1 KGHSH and CDR2 LQKENI. The CDR3 runs to 14 residues. CDR3: CASSPYDRDRGYTF. Here the CDR3 DNA reads TGTGCCAGCTCACCTTACGACAGGGACAGGGGCTACACCTTC. Supplemented by reference TRBV18 and TRBJ1-2, the full variable domain reads NAGVMQNPRHLVRRRGQEARLRCSPMKGHSHVYWYRQLPEEGLKFMVYLQKENIIDESGMPKERFSAEFPKEGPSILRIQQVVRGDSAAYFCASSPYDRDRGYTFGSGTRLTVV.

The chain uses TRBV5-4 and TRBJ1-1; tentatively, D is TRBD1 (6 bases). The germline CDR1 and CDR2 sequences are SGHNT and YYREEE (reference sequence). The germline V and J ends were trimmed by 1 base and 0 bases, with 13 bases remaining between them. The CDR3 totals 16 residues. CDR3 nucleotides: TGTGCCAGCAGCTTGCCAGGGGCCAACATGAACACTGAAGCTTTCTTT. This encodes CASSLPGANMNTEAFF.

The CDR3 is CASQSAGASNQPQHF. The CDR3 coding sequence is TGTGCCAGCCAATCAGCGGGAGCCAGCAATCAGCCCCAGCATTTT. The rearrangement links TRBV19 to TRBJ1-5; no clear D. The CDR3 length is 15 residues. V lost 9 bases, J lost 1 base, and 16 bases lay in between. Germline V lookup: CDR1 LNHDA, CDR2 SQIVND (reference sequence).

The chain joins TRBV30 to TRBJ2-1; 8 bases fit TRBD2. The CDR3 covers 15 residues. V was pared by 2 bases and J by 3 bases, with 6 bases of the junction left unmatched. CDR1 and CDR2 (germline): GTSNPN, SVGIG (reference sequence). In DNA form, the CDR3 reads TGTGCCTGGAGTTTCACTAGCGGATTCTACAATGAGCAGTTCTTC. This sequence encodes CAWSFTSGFYNEQFF.

The V gene is TRBV28, the J gene TRBJ2-3; D is perhaps TRBD1 (5 bases). V lost 7 bases and J lost 1, with 12 bases in between. CDR3 size: 14 residues. Looked up from germline, CDR1 is MDHEN and CDR2 is SYDVKM. The CDR3: CASTVLGGTDTQYF. The DNA of the CDR3 is TGTGCCAGCACCGTATTAGGGGGCACAGATACGCAGTATTTT.

The V and J genes are TRBV30 and TRBJ1-5; 8 positions match TRBD1. After removal of 2 bases from V and 4 bases from J, the junction contained 4 bases not matched to a gene. CDR3 size: 14 residues. From germline, CDR1 is GTSNPN and CDR2 SVGIG (reference sequence). The DNA for the CDR3 is TGTGCCTGGAGTCGGACAGGGCCGAATCAGCCCCAGCATTTT. It yields the protein CAWSRTGPNQPQHF. Full variable domain (remainder filled in from reference TRBV30 and TRBJ1-5): SQTIHQWPATLVQPVGSPLSLECTVEGTSNPNLYWYRQAAGRGLQLLFYSVGIGQISSEVPQNLSASRPQDRQFILSSKKLLLSDSGFYLCAWSRTGPNQPQHFGDGTRLSIL.

CDR3 amino acids: CASSIGGTSHEQFF. CDR3 nucleotides: TGTGCCAGTAGTATAGGGGGGACTAGTCATGAGCAGTTCTTC. V gene TRBV19 combines with J gene TRBJ2-1; 8 bases align to TRBD2. Losses at the gene ends were 1 base for V and 8 bases for J; bases not matched to a gene: 4. Germline values: CDR1 LNHDA, CDR2 SQIVND (reference sequence). This CDR3 has 14 residues.

The chain is built from TRBV10-3 and TRBJ2-2; possibly TRBD1 for D (5 bases). Germline V lookup: CDR1 ENHRY, CDR2 SYGVKD. V lost 2 bases and J 1 base, leaving 5 bases between the germline ends. The CDR3 runs to 14 residues. The DNA for the CDR3 is TGTGCCATCAGTGAGGGACAGAACACCGGGGAGCTGTTTTTT. Its translation is CAISEGQNTGELFF.

A few counts support this clone. The rearrangement links TRBV4-2 to TRBJ1-5; 7 bases align to TRBD1. V gave up 4 bases and J gave up 2 bases; unmatched junction bases: 2. The CDR3 contains 14 residues. Per germline, CDR1 LGHNA and CDR2 YNFKEQ. The DNA for the CDR3 is TGTGCCAGCAGCCTCGACAGGGGCAATCAGCCCCAGCATTTT. Its protein is CASSLDRGNQPQHF.

V usage is TRBV6-4 and J usage is TRBJ1-3, with 11 bases lining up with TRBD1. Trimming at V came to 3 bases and at J to 2 bases, leaving 0 bases not matched to a gene. The CDR3 is made up of 15 amino acids. Per the germline V gene, CDR1 is MRHNA and CDR2 is SNTAGT. In DNA, the CDR3 is TGTGCCAGCAGTGAGGGACAGGGGGCTGGAAACACCATATATTTT. Amino acid sequence: CASSEGQGAGNTIYF.